One and the same sample provided the 21 T cell receptor beta chains below, sequenced in a study of shared clonotypes between healthy human individuals. Data came from immunoSEQ multiplex PCR; TCRdb stores just in-frame clones and leaves some out. The sample consists of a few million clones, around nine tenths of them appearing once. Sequencing used naive CD4+ T cells sorted from blood. Described subset: CD45RA+ positively selected. Receptors originate from a man younger than 35 in good health.

This chain uses TRBV5-6 with TRBJ2-7; 7 bases fit TRBD1. CDR1 and CDR2 from the germline V gene are SGHDT and YYEEEE. CDR3 size: 15 residues. The ends lost 2 bases at V and 1 base at J; junction bases unmatched: 6. For the CDR3, the DNA is TGTGCCAGCAGCTTCCTGGGGACAGTTTCCTACGAGCAGTACTTC. The encoded protein is CASSFLGTVSYEQYF.

The rearrangement joins TRBV7-2 to TRBJ1-4, with D possibly being TRBD1 (6 bases). V was trimmed by 4 bases and J by 7 bases, leaving 10 bases between them. CDR1 SGHTA and CDR2 FQGNSA come from the germline V gene. This CDR3 region has 13 residues. The DNA of the CDR3 is TGTGCCAGCAGCTCCGGACAGTTTGAAAAACTGTTTTTT. Amino acids: CASSSGQFEKLFF.

J is TRBJ2-1 and V is TRBV6-5, with 8 nucleotides matching TRBD2. Germline V gene data show CDR1 as MNHEY and CDR2 as SVGAGI. The CDR3 extends over 14 amino acids. V lost 6 bases and J lost 10; bases outside the gene matches: 11. CDR3 sequence: CASRSSGTSSEQFF. CDR3 in DNA: TGTGCCAGCAGATCCTCCGGGACTAGTAGCGAGCAGTTCTTC.

The rearrangement uses TRBV7-2 and TRBJ2-1, with 11 bases matching TRBD2. CDR1 and CDR2 from the germline V gene are SGHTA and FQGNSA. Losses at the gene ends were 5 bases for V and 8 bases for J; bases not matched to a gene: 11. The CDR3 has 16 amino acids. The CDR3 DNA sequence: TGTGCCAGCAGCGTTAGCGGGAGGGATGTAGTTCATGAGCAGTTCTTC. This codes for CASSVSGRDVVHEQFF.

As to this clone: Its ends do not fully match the called genes, so a read error is possible. The V call is TRBV6-1, the J call TRBJ2-2; 9 nucleotides match TRBD1. The CDR3 has 14 amino acids. Germline CDR1 MNHNS, CDR2 SASEGT. Here the CDR3 reads CASRDRGVAGELFF. CDR3 nucleotide sequence: TGTGCCAGCCGTGACAGGGGGGTAGCCGGGGAGCTGTTTTTT.

The chain combines TRBV7-8 with TRBJ2-1; 7 bases are shared with TRBD2. V was clipped by 4 bases and J by 1 base; unmatched bases: 7. This CDR3 spans 16 amino acids. Germline CDR1 is SGHVS and CDR2 is FQNEAQ. The CDR3 here is CASSSPSRGSYNEQFF. DNA of the CDR3: TGTGCCAGCAGCTCGCCGTCGCGGGGGTCCTACAATGAGCAGTTCTTC.

The chain has TRBV2 and TRBJ1-1, with D possibly TRBD1 on 6 matching bases. CDR3 length equals 14 residues. V was cut by 8 bases and J by 0 bases, with 13 bases left in between. CDR1 is SNHLY and CDR2 is FYNNEI in the germline V gene. The CDR3 DNA follows: TGTGCCAGCCAAGGGGCAGGGGTGAACACTGAAGCTTTCTTT. Translating gives CASQGAGVNTEAFF.

The chain links TRBV5-1 to TRBJ2-1; TRBD2 might be the D (6 bases). The germline gives CDR1 SGHRS, CDR2 YFSETQ. This CDR3 has 13 amino acids. With 1 base removed from V and 10 bases from J, the gap between germline ends came to 12 bases. CDR3 loop: CASSLRGGPEQFF. For the CDR3, the DNA is TGCGCCAGCAGCTTGCGGGGAGGACCGGAGCAGTTCTTC.

The rearrangement uses TRBV2 and TRBJ1-4; a possible D gene is TRBD1 (5 bases). The CDR3 loop spans 15 amino acids. Trimming removed 4 bases at V and 3 bases at J, with 12 bases between. Germline assignment: CDR1 SNHLY and CDR2 FYNNEI. In DNA form, the CDR3 reads TGTGCCAGCAGTGGTTCCGGGGGGGCTAATGAAAAACTGTTTTTT. Protein: CASSGSGGANEKLFF.

This chain links TRBV10-2 with TRBJ1-6; D gene unclear. Germline lookup yields CDR1 WSHSY and CDR2 SAAADI. The CDR3 length is 18 residues. Trimming stripped 4 bases from V and 0 bases from J, with 16 bases between. CDR3 sequence: CASSVNLAPFSYNSPLHF. The CDR3 nucleotides are TGCGCCAGCAGTGTTAATTTGGCACCTTTCTCCTATAATTCACCCCTCCACTTT.

The chain carries TRBV12-5 and TRBJ2-5; TRBD2 matches at 8 bases. Germline V CDR1 and CDR2: LGHNT, FRNRAP. The CDR3 is 13 amino acids. The V segment lost 5 bases and the J segment 5 bases; nucleotides outside the gene matches: 4. Written as DNA, the CDR3 is TGTGCTAGTGGTCCGGCGGGGGGCGAGACCCAGTACTTC. It encodes CASGPAGGETQYF.

The chain employs TRBV5-6 and TRBJ2-5; 7 positions agree with TRBD2. The CDR3 extends over 15 amino acids. Germline loops: CDR1 SGHDT, CDR2 YYEEEE. The V gene end was trimmed by 5 bases and the J gene end by 0 bases; junction bases not matched to a gene: 7. The CDR3 sequence: CASRSTSPYQETQYF. DNA of the CDR3: TGTGCCAGCAGATCGACTAGCCCGTACCAAGAGACCCAGTACTTC.

The chain has TRBV28 and TRBJ2-1, with 9 positions matching TRBD2. V was pared by 8 bases and J by 6 bases, with 11 bases of the junction left unmatched. There are 15 residues in the CDR3. Germline values: CDR1 MDHEN, CDR2 SYDVKM. The DNA of the CDR3 is TGTGCCAGCGTAAAGGCGGGGGGGCCCCCCAATGAGCAGTTCTTC. Amino acids: CASVKAGGPPNEQFF.

The rearrangement links TRBV6-1 to TRBJ1-4; perhaps TRBD1 as D (5 bases). Germline V gives CDR1 MNHNS, CDR2 SASEGT. The V and J ends lost 7 bases and 3 bases respectively, with 15 bases between them. The CDR3 is 15 residues long. The CDR3 nucleotides are TGTGCCAGCAAGGATTTGGGGGGGGCTAATGAAAAACTGTTTTTT. It encodes CASKDLGGANEKLFF.

CDR3: CASNRHADEKLFF. The CDR3 DNA follows: TGTGCCAGCAACAGGCACGCTGATGAAAAACTGTTTTTT. This chain links TRBV7-9 with TRBJ1-4, with a possible D match to TRBD1 (5 bases). The CDR3 totals 13 residues. With 7 bases removed from V and 6 bases from J, the gap between germline ends came to 12 bases. CDR1 is SEHNR, CDR2 FQNEAQ, per germline (reference sequence). Using reference TRBV7-9 and TRBJ1-4 for the parts outside the CDR3, the full variable domain is DTGVSQNPRHKITKRGQNVTFRCDPISEHNRLYWYRQTLGQGPEFLTYFQNEAQLEKSRLLSDRFSAERPKGSFSTLEIQRTEQGDSAMYLCASNRHADEKLFFGSGTQLSVL.

J is TRBJ2-5 and V is TRBV5-1, with unresolved D. The CDR3 runs 14 residues. The germline V and J ends were trimmed by 4 bases and 5 bases, with 15 bases remaining between them. Germline V gene lookup returns CDR1 SGHRS and CDR2 YFSETQ. CDR3 loop: CASSLAWAEETQYF. The CDR3 nucleotides are TGCGCCAGCAGCCTCGCGTGGGCGGAGGAGACCCAGTACTTC.

V gene TRBV10-1 combines with J gene TRBJ1-5; 7 bases match TRBD1. CDR3 length equals 16 residues. V shed 4 bases and J 1 base; nucleotides not matched to a gene: 7. Germline CDR1 WNHNN, CDR2 SYGVQD (reference sequence). The CDR3: CASSGGGTESNQPQHF. The CDR3 coding sequence is TGCGCCAGCAGTGGGGGCGGGACAGAAAGCAATCAGCCCCAGCATTTT.

The genes are TRBV4-2 and TRBJ2-7, with D possibly matching TRBD2 (7 bases). The CDR3 consists of 16 residues. V was clipped by 3 bases and J by 2 bases, with 17 bases between them. The V gene's germline CDR1 is LGHNA and CDR2 YNFKEQ. CDR3 protein: CASSQLRGGSAYEQYF. The DNA of the CDR3 is TGTGCCAGCAGCCAGCTTAGGGGGGGATCGGCCTACGAGCAGTACTTC.

For this clone: The sample has other DNA sequences that encode this CDR3 too. The chain joins TRBV2 to TRBJ2-3, with TRBD2 identical over 12 bases. The length of the CDR3 is 16 residues. Germline V gene sequence: CDR1 SNHLY, CDR2 FYNNEI. Trimming removed 6 bases from V and 2 bases from J; junction bases left unmatched: 6. The CDR3 reads CASSLTSGRSTDTQYF. The CDR3 nucleotides are TGTGCCAGCAGCCTGACTAGCGGGAGATCCACAGATACGCAGTATTTT.

The count of this clone is one. The chain uses TRBV7-9 and TRBJ2-2; no firm D call. Trimming pared 3 bases from V and 0 bases from J, leaving 8 bases between. CDR3 length: 15 amino acids. The germline gives CDR1 SEHNR, CDR2 FQNEAQ (reference sequence). CDR3 loop: CASSFKQSNTGELFF. CDR3 coding DNA: TGTGCCAGCAGCTTCAAACAGTCGAACACCGGGGAGCTGTTTTTT.

This chain links TRBV12-5 with TRBJ2-1; 7 bases are a match to TRBD1. This CDR3 is 15 amino acids long. V lost 2 bases to trimming and J lost 4 bases; unmatched junction nucleotides: 5. CDR1 is LGHNT, CDR2 FRNRAP, per germline. This CDR3 reads CASGLIGQAYNEQFF. CDR3 in DNA: TGTGCTAGTGGTTTGATCGGACAGGCTTACAATGAGCAGTTCTTC.